This T cell receptor (beta chain) was observed in a study of Ad26.COV2.S vaccination and SARS-CoV-2 variants. The study, taken as a whole, reports: Once vaccination had occurred, spike-specific CD8+ and CD4+ T cell responses reportedly showed substantial breadth. Vaccine recipients had higher spike-specific TCR breadth than placebo recipients.

Comments on this clone: Its target is not known.

Measured with immunoSEQ multiplex PCR; TCRdb has only the in-frame clones, and not every one. The table includes about 140,000 clones, about nine tenths detected once. In germline, CDR1 is LNHDA, CDR2 SQIVND (reference sequence). V was shortened by 3 bases and J by 2 bases, with 11 bases between the two germline ends. The CDR3 runs 15 residues. The rearrangement links TRBV19 to TRBJ1-5; D is possibly TRBD1 (5 bases). The TCR originated in a human donor who had recovered from COVID-19. Sequencing used peripheral blood, obtained after recovery from COVID-19. CDR3 sequence (DNA): TGTGCCAGTAGTATCGGACAAATGGGCAATCAGCCCCAGCATTTT. Translating it yields CASSIGQMGNQPQHF.